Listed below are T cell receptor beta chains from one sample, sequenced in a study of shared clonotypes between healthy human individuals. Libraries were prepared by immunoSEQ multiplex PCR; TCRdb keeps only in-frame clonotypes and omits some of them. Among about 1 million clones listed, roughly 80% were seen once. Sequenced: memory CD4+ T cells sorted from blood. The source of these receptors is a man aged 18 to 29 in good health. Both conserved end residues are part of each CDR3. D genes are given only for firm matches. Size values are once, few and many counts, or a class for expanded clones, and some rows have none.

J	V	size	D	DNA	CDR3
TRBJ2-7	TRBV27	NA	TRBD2	TGTGCCAGCGGGGCGGGGGGGACCTACGAGCAGTACTTC	CASGAGGTYEQYF
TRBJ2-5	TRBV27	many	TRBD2	TGTGCCAGCAGCTGCCCTAACGGACTAGCGGGAGCCCAAGAGACCCAGTACTTC	CASSCPNGLAGAQETQYF
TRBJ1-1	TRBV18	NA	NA	TGTGCCAGCTCCGGGGCGCGTTACACTGAAGCTTTCTTT	CASSGARYTEAFF
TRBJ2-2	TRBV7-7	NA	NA	TGTGCTAGCAGCCGACCATTCCGGGACGGAGGGACCGGGGAGCTGTTTTTT	CASSRPFRDGGTGELFF
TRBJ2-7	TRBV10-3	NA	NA	TGTGCCATCAGCACAGGTACCTACGAGCAGTACTTC	CAISTGTYEQYF
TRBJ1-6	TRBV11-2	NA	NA	TGTGCCAGCAGCCTAACTGATCCTAATTCACCCCTCCACTTT	CASSLTDPNSPLHF
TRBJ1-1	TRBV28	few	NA	TGTGCCAGCAGTTTGGGTAGGGCCACTGAAGCTTTCTTT	CASSLGRATEAFF
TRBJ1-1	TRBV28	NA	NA	TGTGCCAGCAGTCTAGGGAGGCCAGGGGCGTTGTGGAGGGACACTGAAGCTTTCTTT	CASSLGRPGALWRDTEAFF
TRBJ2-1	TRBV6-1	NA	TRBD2	TGTGCCAGCAGCGTGACTAGCGGGAGCCACAATGAGCAGTTCTTC	CASSVTSGSHNEQFF
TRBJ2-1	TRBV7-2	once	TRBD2	TGTGCCAGCAGCTCGACGGGAGGGTGGAATGAGCAGTTCTTC	CASSSTGGWNEQFF
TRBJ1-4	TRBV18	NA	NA	TGTGCCAGCTCACCACCCGCCGACGGGGGAGAACTGTTTTTT	CASSPPADGGELFF
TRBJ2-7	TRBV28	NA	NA	TGTGCCAGCAGTTCTTCCTACTACGAGCAGTACTTC	CASSSSYYEQYF
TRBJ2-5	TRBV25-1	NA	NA	TGTGCCAGCAGTGTAGGAGCGGGTGGGACCCAGTACTTC	CASSVGAGGTQYF
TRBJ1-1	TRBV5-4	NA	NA	TGTGCCAGCAGCTTGCCGCGAGGGGCGAACACTGAAGCTTTCTTT	CASSLPRGANTEAFF
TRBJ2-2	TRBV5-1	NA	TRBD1	TGCGCCAGCAGCTGGGGGACAGGGTACACCGGGGAGCTGTTTTTT	CASSWGTGYTGELFF